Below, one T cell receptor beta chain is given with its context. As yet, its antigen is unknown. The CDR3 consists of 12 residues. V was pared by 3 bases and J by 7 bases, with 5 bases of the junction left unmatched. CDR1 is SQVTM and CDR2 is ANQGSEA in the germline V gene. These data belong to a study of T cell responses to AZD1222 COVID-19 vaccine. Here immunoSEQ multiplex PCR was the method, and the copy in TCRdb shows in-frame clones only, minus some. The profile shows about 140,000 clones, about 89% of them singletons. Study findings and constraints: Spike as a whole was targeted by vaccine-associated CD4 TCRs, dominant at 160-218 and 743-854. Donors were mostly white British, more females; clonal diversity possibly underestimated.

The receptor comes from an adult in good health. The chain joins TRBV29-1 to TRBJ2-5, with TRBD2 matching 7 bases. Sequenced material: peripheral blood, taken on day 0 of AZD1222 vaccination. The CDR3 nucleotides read TGCAGCGTTGAGCCCGGGGGGATGACCCAGTACTTC. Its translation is CSVEPGGMTQYF.